This T cell receptor (beta chain) was recorded in a study of shared clonotypes between healthy human individuals. General study findings and limits: Incompleteness in sorted-subset sequencing, despite large depth, was shown by rarefaction.

CD45RO-negative cells were positively selected for CCR7, leaving out terminally differentiated effector memory CD45RA+ cells. This clone was detected only once. The antigen remains undetermined. Trimming left V 3 bases short and J 8 bases short, with 8 bases between. There are 12 residues in the CDR3. Germline values: CDR1 LNHDA, CDR2 SQIVND (reference sequence). The assay was immunoSEQ multiplex PCR, and TCRdb's table has in-frame clones only and misses some. Of roughly 2,000,000 clones listed, approximately 94% are singletons. The specimen was naive CD8+ T cells sorted from blood. This clonotype originated in a man in his late teens or twenties in good health. V usage is TRBV19 and J usage is TRBJ1-5; D ambiguous. The CDR3 loop reads CASSIVREPQHF. The CDR3 nucleotides read TGTGCCAGTAGTATCGTTCGAGAGCCCCAGCATTTT.